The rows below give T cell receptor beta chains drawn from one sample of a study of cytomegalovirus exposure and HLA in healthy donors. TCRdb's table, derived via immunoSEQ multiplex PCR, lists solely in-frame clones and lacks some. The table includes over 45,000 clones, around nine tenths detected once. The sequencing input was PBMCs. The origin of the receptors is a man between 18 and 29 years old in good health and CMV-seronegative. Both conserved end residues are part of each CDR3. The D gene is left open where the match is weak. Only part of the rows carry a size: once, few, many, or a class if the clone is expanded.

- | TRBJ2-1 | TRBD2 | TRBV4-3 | CASSLRRGTGEQFF | TGCGCCAGCAGCCTTAGGCGGGGGACGGGTGAGCAGTTCTTC
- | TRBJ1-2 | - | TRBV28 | CASSFPGKTYGYTF | TGTGCCAGCAGCTTCCCAGGGAAGACCTATGGCTACACCTTC
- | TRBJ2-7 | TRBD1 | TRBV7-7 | CASSQGQGAGEQYF | TGTGCTAGCAGCCAGGGACAGGGGGCGGGCGAGCAGTACTTC
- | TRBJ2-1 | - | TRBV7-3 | CASSSEAGLRTFF | TGTGCCAGCAGCTCCGAGGCGGGCCTCAGGACGTTCTTC
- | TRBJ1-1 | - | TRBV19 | CASSERSWGSEAFF | TGTGCCAGTAGTGAAAGGAGTTGGGGCAGTGAAGCTTTCTTT
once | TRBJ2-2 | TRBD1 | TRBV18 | CASSEQGLGTGELFF | TGTGCCAGCTCAGAACAGGGGCTGGGGACCGGGGAGCTGTTTTTT
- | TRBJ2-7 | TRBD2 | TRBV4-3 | CASSQFGPIPRETPYEQYF | TGCGCCAGCAGCCAATTCGGGCCTATTCCGCGGGAGACCCCTTACGAGCAGTACTTC
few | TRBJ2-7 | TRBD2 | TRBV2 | CASSAGGSGYEQYF | TGTGCCAGCAGTGCAGGCGGGAGTGGATACGAGCAGTACTTC
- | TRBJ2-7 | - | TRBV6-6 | CASRPGTTTYEQYF | TGTGCCAGCAGACCCGGGACAACCACCTACGAGCAGTACTTC
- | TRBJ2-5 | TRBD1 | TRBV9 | CASSASQGSETQYF | TGTGCCAGCAGCGCCTCACAGGGGTCAGAGACCCAGTACTTC
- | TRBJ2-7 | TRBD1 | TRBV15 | CATSRDSGTGVNQYF | TGTGCCACCAGCAGAGATTCGGGGACAGGGGTAAATCAGTACTTC
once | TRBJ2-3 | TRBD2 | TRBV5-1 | CASSLRTSGRGIADTQYF | TGCGCCAGCAGCTTGAGGACTAGCGGGAGGGGGATAGCAGATACGCAGTATTTT
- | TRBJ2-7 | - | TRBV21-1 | CASSNLETSYEQYF | TGTGCCAGCAGCAATCTGGAGACTAGCTACGAGCAGTACTTC
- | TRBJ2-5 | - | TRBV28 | CASSPVAVRGSTQYF | TGTGCCAGCAGTCCCGTGGCGGTAAGGGGGTCGACCCAGTACTTC
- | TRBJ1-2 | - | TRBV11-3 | CASSQDSFGYTF | TGTGCCAGCAGCCAAGACAGTTTTGGCTACACCTTC
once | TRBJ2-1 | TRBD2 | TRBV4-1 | CASSQGAGGMNEQFF | TGCGCCAGCAGCCAAGGGGCGGGAGGGATGAATGAGCAGTTCTTC
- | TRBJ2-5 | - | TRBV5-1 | CASARGEQETQYF | TGCGCCAGCGCCCGTGGAGAGCAAGAGACCCAGTACTTC
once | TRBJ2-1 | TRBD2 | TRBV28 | CASSWATSGGDEQFF | TGTGCCAGCAGTTGGGCAACTAGCGGGGGTGATGAGCAGTTCTTC
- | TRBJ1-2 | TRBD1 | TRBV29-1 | CSVTGTANYGYTF | TGCAGCGTTACCGGGACAGCTAACTATGGCTACACCTTC
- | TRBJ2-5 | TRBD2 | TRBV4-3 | CASSQRLAGETQYF | TGCGCCAGCAGCCAAAGACTAGCGGGAGAGACCCAGTACTTC
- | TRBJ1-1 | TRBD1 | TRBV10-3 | CAISEQGAINTEAFF | TGTGCCATCAGTGAGCAGGGGGCAATTAACACTGAAGCTTTCTTT
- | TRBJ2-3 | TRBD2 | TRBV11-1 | CASSLNGPGGGVDTQYF | TGTGCCAGCAGCTTAAACGGTCCGGGAGGAGGAGTAGATACGCAGTATTTT